One sample yielded the 28 T cell receptor beta chains listed below, sequenced in a study of control samples from healthy donors and cancer patients. The protocol was immunoSEQ multiplex PCR, while the TCRdb copy is restricted to in-frame clones and leaves out a portion. The sample gives 130,000 or so clones, roughly nine tenths of which show up once; approximately 7.2% is in the top ten. What was sequenced was blood. The receptor set was obtained from a young man in good health.

The chain is built from TRBV2 and TRBJ1-2, with D uncertain. CDR1 and CDR2 (germline): SNHLY, FYNNEI. Trimming left V 8 bases short and J 4 bases short, with 11 bases between. The length of the CDR3 is 12 residues. The CDR3 spells CASRSGFYGYTF. The CDR3 DNA reads TGTGCCAGCCGTTCCGGGTTCTATGGCTACACCTTC.

The chain combines TRBV5-1 with TRBJ1-6; D gene ambiguous. CDR1 is SGHRS and CDR2 is YFSETQ in the germline V gene. Trimming cost V 7 bases and J 7 bases, with 24 bases left between them. CDR3 length: 17 residues. For the CDR3, the DNA is TGCGCCAGCTCAGCTGTCCGGCAGTCAAACGAAAATTCACCCCTCCACTTT. Encoded protein: CASSAVRQSNENSPLHF.

The chain carries TRBV18 and TRBJ1-5; D perhaps matches TRBD1 (6 bases). In germline, CDR1 is KGHSH, CDR2 LQKENI. V was trimmed by 6 bases and J by 5 bases, leaving 17 bases between them. This CDR3 region has 15 residues. The CDR3 is CASSLKWDTDQPQHF. As DNA, the CDR3 is TGTGCCAGCTCCCTCAAGTGGGACACCGATCAGCCCCAGCATTTT.

The chain links TRBV5-5 to TRBJ1-2, with D perhaps TRBD1 (6 bases). Germline V CDR1 and CDR2: SGHKS, YYEKEE (reference sequence). Trimming left V 4 bases short and J 0 bases short, with 16 bases between. The CDR3 is 16 amino acids. The CDR3 DNA sequence: TGTGCCAGCAGCCTAGACAGGAGTCGGGCTAACTATGGCTACACCTTC. The encoded protein is CASSLDRSRANYGYTF.

This chain uses TRBV30 with TRBJ2-3, with no clear D. This CDR3 contains 14 residues. CDR1 GTSNPN and CDR2 SVGIG come from the germline V gene (reference sequence). Trimming took off 6 bases at V and 0 bases at J, with 13 bases between the two ends. The DNA for the CDR3 is TGTGCCTGTCTACGGGCAGCTAGCACAGATACGCAGTATTTT. Its translation is CACLRAASTDTQYF.

DNA for the CDR3: TGTGCCAGCAGTTCCAGGACTGACTACGAGCAGTACTTC. It specifies CASSSRTDYEQYF. This rearrangement joins TRBV27 to TRBJ2-7, with a weak D call TRBD2 (5 bases). V lost 4 bases, J lost 3 bases, and 10 bases lay in between. CDR3 length: 13 amino acids. Germline loops: CDR1 MNHEY, CDR2 SMNVEV (reference sequence).

V usage is TRBV3-1 (or the pseudogene TRBV3-2) and J usage is TRBJ2-3; D call uncertain. Trimming pared 0 bases from V and 6 bases from J, leaving 10 bases between. Germline lookup yields CDR1 LGHDT and CDR2 YNNKEL (reference sequence). This CDR3 has 14 amino acids. The CDR3, as DNA: TGTGCCAGCAGCCAAGAAGCAGGAGAGGATACGCAGTATTTT. Residues: CASSQEAGEDTQYF.

The chain recombines TRBV7-6 with TRBJ2-7; a possible D gene is TRBD1 (6 bases). The V and J ends lost 11 bases and 6 bases respectively, with 23 bases between them. The CDR3 runs to 14 residues. The germline V gene encodes CDR1 SGHVS and CDR2 FNYEAQ. CDR3: CAVEWGSTGSEQYF. The CDR3 DNA reads as TGTGCCGTCGAGTGGGGTTCTACAGGGAGCGAGCAGTACTTC. Drawing the rest from reference TRBV7-6 and TRBJ2-7, the complete variable domain is GAGVSQSPRYKVTKRGQDVALRCDPISGHVSLYWYRQALGQGPEFLTYFNYEAQQDKSGLPNDRFSAERPEGSISTLTIQRTEQRDSAMYRCAVEWGSTGSEQYFGPGTRLTVT.

CDR3 sequence (DNA): TGTGCCAGCAGTGTGACAGGGTCTGGCTACACCTTC. Protein sequence: CASSVTGSGYTF. The genes are TRBV28 and TRBJ1-2, with 7 bases matching TRBD1. V was pared by 5 bases and J by 7 bases, with 4 bases of the junction left unmatched. In germline, CDR1 is MDHEN, CDR2 SYDVKM. There are 12 residues in the CDR3.

This chain connects TRBV12-5 to TRBJ1-1; 9 bases are a match to TRBD1. Trimming at V came to 1 base and at J to 4 bases, leaving 4 bases not matched to a gene. Germline loops: CDR1 LGHNT, CDR2 FRNRAP. The CDR3 consists of 15 residues. DNA for the CDR3: TGTGCTAGTGGTTTGGGACAGGGGGGTCCCACTGAAGCTTTCTTT. Its protein product is CASGLGQGGPTEAFF.

This clone was seen once. This chain joins TRBV9 and TRBJ1-4, with D hard to call. The CDR3 spans 15 residues. Per the germline V gene, CDR1 is SGDLS and CDR2 is YYNGEE. The germline V and J ends were trimmed by 2 bases and 4 bases, with 12 bases remaining between them. The CDR3, as DNA: TGTGCCAGCAGCGTGGGGTATAACTATAATGAAAAACTGTTTTTT. Protein product: CASSVGYNYNEKLFF.

The chain recombines TRBV4-2 with TRBJ2-3; 7 positions agree with TRBD2. The CDR3 is 16 residues long. J was trimmed by 0 bases and V by 1 base; bases with no gene match: 4. Per the germline V gene, CDR1 is LGHNA and CDR2 is YNFKEQ. CDR3 loop: CASSQASGDSTDTQYF. CDR3 nucleotide sequence: TGTGCCAGCAGCCAAGCCAGCGGGGATAGCACAGATACGCAGTATTTT.

The chain's CDR3 is CASSKVRTGGTEAFF. The CDR3 nucleotides are TGTGCCAGCAGCAAAGTCAGGACAGGGGGCACTGAAGCTTTCTTT. The V call is TRBV21-1, the J call TRBJ1-1; the table's D call, TRBD1, was not checked against the DNA. TRBV21-1 is described as a pseudogene. CDR3 length: 15 residues.

This rearrangement joins TRBV3-1 (or the pseudogene TRBV3-2) to TRBJ1-3; 9 nucleotides match TRBD1. CDR3 size: 17 residues. Per germline, CDR1 LGHDT and CDR2 YNNKEL (reference sequence). V gave up 1 base and J gave up 4 bases; unmatched junction bases: 8. CDR3 loop: CASSQGGTGWSGNTIYF. CDR3 sequence (DNA): TGTGCCAGCAGCCAAGGGGGGACAGGGTGGTCAGGAAACACCATATATTTT.

The chain carries TRBV19 and TRBJ1-5, with 8 bases lining up with TRBD1. Germline V gene sequence: CDR1 LNHDA, CDR2 SQIVND (reference sequence). Unmatched junction bases numbered 12, after V lost 8 bases and J lost 6 bases. The CDR3 runs to 15 residues. The chain's CDR3 is CASSSGTGWGQPQHF. Here the CDR3 DNA reads TGTGCCAGTTCATCCGGGACAGGCTGGGGTCAGCCCCAGCATTTT.

This clone occurred a few times. Other nucleotide sequences in the sample specify the same CDR3. This chain connects TRBV9 to TRBJ2-7; D gene unclear. V was cut by 2 bases and J by 1 base, with 7 bases left in between. The CDR3 runs to 13 residues. CDR1 and CDR2 (germline): SGDLS, YYNGEE. This CDR3 is CASSVTDSYEQYF. The CDR3 nucleotides are TGTGCCAGCAGCGTCACAGATTCCTACGAGCAGTACTTC.

The V and J genes are TRBV18 and TRBJ2-3; a possible D gene is TRBD2 (7 bases). The CDR3 has 17 residues. Germline values: CDR1 KGHSH, CDR2 LQKENI. V was clipped by 6 bases and J by 2 bases, with 21 bases between them. The CDR3 protein is CASSPRGLAASTDTQYF. CDR3 nucleotide sequence: TGTGCCAGCTCCCCCCGGGGGCTAGCGGCCTCCACAGATACGCAGTATTTT. Full variable domain (rest looked up from reference TRBV18 and TRBJ2-3): NAGVMQNPRHLVRRRGQEARLRCSPMKGHSHVYWYRQLPEEGLKFMVYLQKENIIDESGMPKERFSAEFPKEGPSILRIQQVVRGDSAAYFCASSPRGLAASTDTQYFGPGTRLTVL.

The chain combines TRBV28 with TRBJ1-1, with no clear D. This CDR3 has 14 amino acids. Trimming took off 2 bases at V and 4 bases at J, with 11 bases between the two ends. Germline V CDR1 and CDR2: MDHEN, SYDVKM. CDR3 sequence: CASSLELESTEAFF. The DNA of the CDR3 is TGTGCCAGCAGTTTAGAATTAGAGAGCACTGAAGCTTTCTTT.

This clone was seen only once. The chain couples TRBV5-1 to TRBJ2-7; 9 bases are a match to TRBD1. CDR1 SGHRS and CDR2 YFSETQ come from the germline V gene. The CDR3 runs 15 residues. Germline trimming cut 1 base from V and 6 bases from J; bases unmatched to any gene: 8. The CDR3 here is CASSLSQGAVGEQYF. The CDR3 DNA reads TGCGCCAGCAGCTTGTCACAGGGGGCAGTTGGCGAGCAGTACTTC. Full variable domain (outside the CDR3, taken from reference TRBV5-1 and TRBJ2-7): KAGVTQTPRYLIKTRGQQVTLSCSPISGHRSVSWYQQTPGQGLQFLFEYFSETQRNKGNFPGRFSGRQFSNSRSEMNVSTLELGDSALYLCASSLSQGAVGEQYFGPGTRLTVT.

The genes are TRBV6-1 and TRBJ1-5, with unresolved D. Germline CDR1 MNHNS, CDR2 SASEGT. V lost 1 base, J lost 7 bases, and 5 bases lay in between. The length of the CDR3 is 12 residues. CDR3 sequence: CASSEGGQPQHF. The CDR3 nucleotides read TGTGCCAGCAGTGAAGGGGGACAGCCCCAGCATTTT.

The V call is TRBV12-5, the J call TRBJ1-3, with D unresolved. CDR3 length equals 17 residues. Trimming stripped 3 bases from V and 6 bases from J, with 21 bases between. CDR1 is LGHNT and CDR2 is FRNRAP in the germline V gene. CDR3 amino acids: CASGFQIGEAQTNTIYF. In nucleotides, the CDR3 is TGTGCTAGTGGTTTCCAGATCGGTGAGGCCCAAACAAACACCATATATTTT. Using reference TRBV12-5 and TRBJ1-3 for the parts outside the CDR3, the full variable domain is DARVTQTPRHKVTEMGQEVTMRCQPILGHNTVFWYRQTMMQGLELLAYFRNRAPLDDSGMPKDRFSAEMPDATLATLKIQPSEPRDSAVYFCASGFQIGEAQTNTIYFGEGSWLTVV.

This chain links TRBV27 with TRBJ2-1; 9 bases match TRBD2. The germline V gene encodes CDR1 MNHEY and CDR2 SMNVEV (reference sequence). The CDR3 is made up of 15 amino acids. V lost 5 bases, J lost 4 bases, and 6 bases stayed unmatched. The CDR3 reads CASSPATSGYNEQFF. The CDR3 nucleotides read TGTGCCAGCAGTCCTGCGACTAGCGGATACAATGAGCAGTTCTTC.

The chain has TRBV2 and TRBJ1-5; 7 bases agree with TRBD1. From germline, CDR1 is SNHLY and CDR2 FYNNEI. The CDR3 is 13 amino acids. Trimming removed 4 bases from V and 4 bases from J; junction bases left unmatched: 1. The DNA for the CDR3 is TGTGCCAGCAGTGCACAGGGGAATCAGCCCCAGCATTTT. Amino acid sequence: CASSAQGNQPQHF.

The chain joins TRBV7-3 to TRBJ2-7, with D perhaps being TRBD1 or TRBD2 (5 bases each). The CDR3 is 13 residues long. The ends were cut back, 2 bases at V and 6 bases at J, with 11 bases in the middle. Germline V gives CDR1 SGHTA, CDR2 FQGTGA. The CDR3 protein is CASSLGGEGEQYF. The CDR3 DNA follows: TGTGCCAGCAGCTTAGGGGGTGAGGGCGAGCAGTACTTC.

This clone was detected only once. This chain links TRBV3-1 (or the pseudogene TRBV3-2) with TRBJ1-4; 9 bases align to TRBD1. The CDR3 extends over 15 amino acids. V lost 4 bases and J lost 8; bases outside the gene matches: 8. Germline loops: CDR1 LGHDT, CDR2 YNNKEL (reference sequence). This CDR3 reads CASSRGTGRREKLFF. CDR3 nucleotides: TGTGCCAGCAGCCGGGGGACAGGGAGGCGCGAAAAACTGTTTTTT.

The rearrangement joins TRBV5-1 to TRBJ2-5; the D gene is possibly TRBD2 (6 bases). V lost 1 base, J lost 5 bases, and 9 bases lay in between. Germline CDR1 reads SGHRS; CDR2 reads YFSETQ. The CDR3 contains 13 residues. CDR3 DNA: TGCGCCAGCAGCTTGTCGGGGGAGGAGACCCAGTACTTC. Amino acid sequence: CASSLSGEETQYF.

The V gene is TRBV6-5, the J gene TRBJ2-3; D might be TRBD1 or TRBD2, each matching 5 bases. Germline CDR1 and CDR2: MNHEY and SVGAGI. Deletions cut 6 bases from V and 1 base from J, with 14 bases between. The CDR3 is 15 residues long. The CDR3 loop reads CASSARDGRTDTQYF. The CDR3 DNA reads as TGTGCCAGCAGCGCCCGGGACGGACGCACAGATACGCAGTATTTT.

The chain is built from TRBV12-3 or TRBV12-4 and TRBJ1-2; no clear D. V was trimmed by 2 bases and J by 8 bases, leaving 9 bases between them. The CDR3 extends over 12 amino acids. Written as DNA, the CDR3 is TGTGCCAGCAGTTTAAGGATTGGGGGCTACACCTTC. This translates into CASSLRIGGYTF.